What follows are 5 T cell receptor beta chains derived from one specimen sequenced in a study of blood T cells in healthy people across ages. Combining a sample-barcoded 5' primer with a J-beta primer mix, a second PCR ran for about 6 to 12 cycles. MiXCR, run by TCRdb on the 5' RACE reads, gives a single entry per CDR3 protein. The table records under 2,000,000 distinct CDR3 sequences, about 50% of them present only once. Source material: blood. The source of these receptors is a woman in her thirties or forties in good health.

The chain is built from TRBV6-2 or TRBV6-3 and TRBJ1-2; 8 nucleotides agree with TRBD1. Germline V lookup: CDR1 MNHEY, CDR2 SVGEGT. CDR3 length equals 13 residues. Trimming took 6 bases from V and 6 from J; bases not matched to a gene: 6. The CDR3 loop reads CASRKQQGDGYTF. The DNA of the CDR3 is TGTGCCAGCAGGAAACAACAGGGGGATGGCTACACCTTC.

The chain carries TRBV19 and TRBJ2-1; a possible D gene is TRBD2 (6 bases). Germline V lookup: CDR1 LNHDA, CDR2 SQIVND (reference sequence). The CDR3 runs 20 residues. V gave up 5 bases and J gave up 3 bases, with 29 bases separating them. CDR3 sequence reads: CASSLYFKAGKGSIYNEQFF. DNA of the CDR3: TGTGCCAGTAGTCTCTACTTCAAGGCGGGAAAGGGGTCAATCTACAATGAGCAGTTCTTC.

This rearrangement joins TRBV29-1 to TRBJ2-1, with a possible D match to TRBD2 (6 bases). Trimming took 2 bases from V and 6 from J, leaving 17 bases between them. Germline V gene sequence: CDR1 SQVTM, CDR2 ANQGSEA. This CDR3 has 15 amino acids. In DNA form, the CDR3 reads TGCAGCGTTGAATTGGGCGGGAAAGGGATCAATGAGCAGTTCTTC. This encodes CSVELGGKGINEQFF.

In its sample, this clonotype was seen a few times. The gene calls are TRBV12-3 or TRBV12-4 and TRBJ1-5; TRBD1 is a possible D gene (6 bases). The V end was cut by 4 bases, the J end by 3 bases, with 13 bases between. The CDR3 length is 15 residues. The CDR3 spells CASSYAWDINQPQHF. CDR3 DNA sequence: TGTGCCAGCAGTTATGCCTGGGACATCAATCAGCCCCAGCATTTT.

This clonotype was picked up a small number of times. This chain joins TRBV20-1 and TRBJ2-4; the D gene is possibly TRBD2 (5 bases). The CDR3 sequence is 15 residues long. Germline CDR1 DFQATT, CDR2 SNEGSKA (reference sequence). The V gene lost 5 bases and the J gene lost 0 bases, with 14 bases spanning the gap. CDR3 region: CSADEGYLAKNIQYF. In DNA, the CDR3 is TGCAGTGCTGATGAGGGCTACCTAGCCAAAAACATTCAGTACTTC.